The 21 T cell receptor beta chains below come from one sample, sequenced in a study of cytomegalovirus exposure and HLA in healthy donors. The repertoire was sequenced with immunoSEQ multiplex PCR; TCRdb's copy has only in-frame clones and lacks some. The sample consists of 150,000 or so clones, less than 90% of them appearing once. Sequences were obtained from PBMCs. Source of these receptors: a man between 18 and 29 years old in good health and CMV-seropositive.

This clone has just a few counts. The chain carries TRBV7-2 and TRBJ2-7, with 7 bases identical to TRBD2. V lost 3 bases to trimming and J lost 4 bases; unmatched junction nucleotides: 3. The CDR3 extends over 13 amino acids. Per the germline V gene, CDR1 is SGHTA and CDR2 is FQGNSA. Written as DNA, the CDR3 is TGTGCCAGCAGCTTGGGGGGGGTTTACGAGCAGTACTTC. Its protein is CASSLGGVYEQYF.

The CDR3 DNA sequence: TGTGCCAGCAGCACAGGGTATGGCACAGATACGCAGTATTTT. It specifies CASSTGYGTDTQYF. This chain links TRBV11-2 with TRBJ2-3; TRBD1 is a possible D gene (6 bases). The CDR3 is made up of 14 amino acids. Looked up from germline, CDR1 is SGHAT and CDR2 is FQNNGV. The V end lost 5 bases, the J end lost 1 base, and 10 bases lay between the germline ends.

The J gene is TRBJ2-5, the V gene TRBV7-7, with TRBD1 matching over 10 bases. The CDR3 consists of 14 residues. CDR1 is SSHAT, CDR2 FNYEAQ, per germline (reference sequence). V shed 5 bases, J shed 5 bases, and the junction held 5 bases outside the gene matches. Here the CDR3 reads CASSRAGQGETQYF. In DNA form, the CDR3 reads TGTGCCAGCAGCCGAGCGGGACAGGGGGAGACCCAGTACTTC.

V is TRBV7-6 and J is TRBJ2-3, with TRBD2 matching over 10 bases. With 5 bases clipped from V and 4 bases from J, the junction kept 3 bases outside the gene matches. The CDR3 has 14 residues. Germline assignment: CDR1 SGHVS and CDR2 FNYEAQ. The CDR3 coding sequence is TGTGCCAGCAGCCGCGGGACTAGCGCAGATACGCAGTATTTT. It encodes CASSRGTSADTQYF.

As DNA, the CDR3 is TGTGCCAGCAGCTATATCTCCGGGACAGCCAACACTGAAGCTTTCTTT. It specifies CASSYISGTANTEAFF. The chain employs TRBV5-6 and TRBJ1-1; TRBD1 agrees at 7 bases. This CDR3 is built from 16 residues. Germline lookup yields CDR1 SGHDT and CDR2 YYEEEE. V lost 3 bases to trimming and J lost 2 bases; unmatched junction nucleotides: 10.

The rearrangement links TRBV5-4 to TRBJ1-4, with 7 nucleotides matching TRBD1. Trimming took 2 bases from V and 7 from J; bases not matched to a gene: 8. CDR3 length: 15 residues. Germline V gives CDR1 SGHNT, CDR2 YYREEE (reference sequence). CDR3 loop: CASSLPGQRGEKLFF. CDR3 sequence (DNA): TGTGCCAGCAGCTTACCGGGACAGAGGGGTGAAAAACTGTTTTTT.

This clone was found once. V usage is TRBV7-3 and J usage is TRBJ2-1; the match to TRBD2 covers 11 bases. Germline V lookup: CDR1 SGHTA, CDR2 FQGTGA. CDR3 length equals 16 residues. J was trimmed by 3 bases and V by 4 bases; bases with no gene match: 5. CDR3 amino acids: CASSSGTSGIYNEQFF. DNA for the CDR3: TGTGCCAGCAGCTCCGGGACTAGCGGTATCTACAATGAGCAGTTCTTC.

This clone was counted once. This chain joins TRBV18 and TRBJ2-5, with 7 bases lining up with TRBD1. Germline trimming cut 6 bases from V and 0 bases from J; bases unmatched to any gene: 4. The CDR3 spans 14 residues. CDR1 and CDR2 (germline): KGHSH, LQKENI. This chain's CDR3 is CASSPTGHQETQYF. CDR3 in DNA: TGTGCCAGCTCGCCGACAGGGCACCAAGAGACCCAGTACTTC. The full variable domain, completed using reference TRBV18 and TRBJ2-5, is NAGVMQNPRHLVRRRGQEARLRCSPMKGHSHVYWYRQLPEEGLKFMVYLQKENIIDESGMPKERFSAEFPKEGPSILRIQQVVRGDSAAYFCASSPTGHQETQYFGPGTRLLVL.

V is TRBV29-1 and J is TRBJ1-2; 7 nucleotides line up with TRBD1. Germline V gene lookup returns CDR1 SQVTM and CDR2 ANQGSEA. The CDR3 spans 12 residues. With 3 bases clipped from V and 3 bases from J, the junction kept 1 base outside the gene matches. CDR3 coding DNA: TGCAGCGTTGAGGGACAGCACTATGGCTACACCTTC. The encoded protein is CSVEGQHYGYTF.

This chain uses TRBV7-3 with TRBJ2-7; tentative D call: TRBD2 (5 bases). Germline CDR1 is SGHTA and CDR2 is FQGTGA. The CDR3 consists of 16 residues. V dropped 2 bases and J dropped 0 bases, with 14 bases sitting between them. The CDR3 loop is CASSLPPEGSSYEQYF. DNA of the CDR3: TGTGCCAGCAGCTTACCCCCCGAGGGAAGCTCCTACGAGCAGTACTTC. The entire variable domain, with the rest obtained from reference TRBV7-3 and TRBJ2-7, is as follows: GAGVSQTPSNKVTEKGKYVELRCDPISGHTALYWYRQSLGQGPEFLIYFQGTGAADDSGLPNDRFFAVRPEGSVSTLKIQRTERGDSAVYLCASSLPPEGSSYEQYFGPGTRLTVT.

In nucleotides, the CDR3 is TGTGCCAGCTCACCACAGGGACTAGCGGGGAAAGATACGCAGTATTTT. This sequence encodes CASSPQGLAGKDTQYF. This chain uses TRBV18 with TRBJ2-3, with 13 bases aligning to TRBD2. This CDR3 region has 16 residues. CDR1 and CDR2 (germline): KGHSH, LQKENI. Trimming took 1 base from V and 5 from J; bases not matched to a gene: 3.

There are a few counts of this clone. The chain joins TRBV9 to TRBJ1-2; TRBD1 agrees at 10 bases. Trimming cost V 4 bases and J 1 base; bases outside gene matches: 4. This CDR3 is built from 15 residues. Germline CDR1 SGDLS, CDR2 YYNGEE. This CDR3 is CASSLDRGLNYGYTF. Written as DNA, the CDR3 is TGTGCCAGCAGCCTTGACAGGGGGCTTAACTATGGCTACACCTTC.

The chain joins TRBV27 to TRBJ1-2; 10 nucleotides agree with TRBD1. Losses at the gene ends were 5 bases for V and 4 bases for J; bases not matched to a gene: 10. CDR1 is MNHEY, CDR2 SMNVEV, per germline (reference sequence). The CDR3 extends over 16 amino acids. Here the CDR3 DNA reads TGTGCCAGCAGTCTCGAGGGACAGGGGAGGAGCTATGGCTACACCTTC. This codes for CASSLEGQGRSYGYTF.

This sequence joins TRBV7-9 and TRBJ2-2; TRBD2 is a possible D gene (5 bases). CDR3 length: 17 residues. With 4 bases removed from V and 4 bases from J, the gap between germline ends came to 19 bases. The V gene's germline CDR1 is SEHNR and CDR2 FQNEAQ (reference sequence). CDR3 loop: CASSSPGVGSFTGELFF. The CDR3 DNA reads TGTGCCAGCAGCTCACCCGGGGTCGGCAGTTTCACCGGGGAGCTGTTTTTT.

This sequence joins TRBV6-8 and TRBJ1-3; 8 bases align to TRBD1. The CDR3 is 16 residues long. Germline values: CDR1 MNHGY, CDR2 SAAAGT. The CDR3 region is CANQRSYRGSGNTIYF. The CDR3 bases are TGTGCAAACCAGCGGTCGTACAGGGGGTCTGGAAACACCATATATTTT.

This clone was detected only once. The rearrangement joins TRBV14 to TRBJ2-7, with 9 bases lining up with TRBD1. The CDR3 runs to 15 residues. Germline loops: CDR1 SGHDN, CDR2 FVKESK. The J segment lost 4 bases and the V segment lost 2 bases, leaving 6 bases of the junction unmatched. DNA of the CDR3: TGTGCCAGCAGCCAAACCGGGACAGGGTTATACGAGCAGTACTTC. Translation: CASSQTGTGLYEQYF. Together with reference TRBV14 and TRBJ2-7, the CDR3 gives the full variable domain: EAGVTQFPSHSVIEKGQTVTLRCDPISGHDNLYWYRRVMGKEIKFLLHFVKESKQDESGMPNNRFLAERTGGTYSTLKVQPAELEDSGVYFCASSQTGTGLYEQYFGPGTRLTVT.

The chain combines TRBV7-8 with TRBJ1-1; D gene unclear. The germline gives CDR1 SGHVS, CDR2 FQNEAQ. Trimming pared 5 bases from V and 6 bases from J, leaving 7 bases between. The length of the CDR3 is 11 residues. As DNA, the CDR3 is TGTGCCAGCAGCCATGAGGCTGAAGCTTTCTTT. Protein sequence: CASSHEAEAFF.

CDR3 amino acids: CASSLRTSGTTGDTQYF. In nucleotides, the CDR3 is TGTGCCAGCAGCCTCCGGACTAGCGGGACGACGGGAGATACGCAGTATTTT. V is TRBV7-8 and J is TRBJ2-3, with TRBD2 matching over 12 bases. The length of the CDR3 is 17 residues. Trimming cost V 5 bases and J 5 bases; bases outside gene matches: 11. Germline V gene lookup returns CDR1 SGHVS and CDR2 FQNEAQ.

The chain uses TRBV5-5 and TRBJ1-1, with 10 bases identical to TRBD1. Germline loops: CDR1 SGHKS, CDR2 YYEKEE (reference sequence). CDR3 length: 15 amino acids. The junction had 5 bases not matched to a gene; V was cut back by 3 bases and J by 3 bases. Here the CDR3 reads CASSSDRGKHTEAFF. The CDR3 DNA reads as TGTGCCAGCAGCTCGGACAGGGGGAAGCACACTGAAGCTTTCTTT.

The chain carries TRBV13 and TRBJ2-5; 12 nucleotides agree with TRBD2. The CDR3 runs 15 residues. V was pared by 5 bases and J by 3 bases, with 4 bases of the junction left unmatched. CDR1 PRHDT and CDR2 FYEKMQ come from the germline V gene (reference sequence). The CDR3 here is CASSVTSGGKETQYF. The CDR3 DNA reads TGTGCCAGCAGCGTCACTAGCGGGGGGAAAGAGACCCAGTACTTC.

The rearrangement joins TRBV29-1 to TRBJ2-1; TRBD2 might be the D (6 bases). The V gene's germline CDR1 is SQVTM and CDR2 ANQGSEA. The ends were cut back, 7 bases at V and 7 bases at J, with 14 bases in the middle. The CDR3 spans 12 residues. The CDR3 bases are TGCAGCGCGGGGACTCTCTCAAATGAGCAGTTCTTC. It translates to CSAGTLSNEQFF.